This T cell receptor (beta chain) was documented in a study of breast tumors, draining lymph nodes, adjacent tissues. The study, taken as a whole, reports: Luminal-like breast cancer showed significantly greater tumor-nontumor repertoire similarity than basal-like breast cancer did. Tumor repertoires ranked between lymph nodes and nontumor tissue in diversity, with V and J gene preferences.

The CDR3 is 13 amino acids. The V segment lost 3 bases and the J segment 4 bases; nucleotides outside the gene matches: 4. Looked up from germline, CDR1 is DFQATT and CDR2 is SNEGSKA (reference sequence). For this clonotype: Its antigen is currently unknown.

Breast cancer patients provided tissue from their axillary draining lymph nodes. TCRdb re-called the multiplex PCR reads through MiXCR, storing one row per CDR3 protein. The sample lists approximately 280,000 distinct CDR3 sequences; around 31% were seen once. The chain has TRBV20-1 and TRBJ2-5, with 8 positions matching TRBD2. The sample taken for sequencing was axillary lymph node tissue. This receptor was obtained from a female donor with breast cancer. Some clones in this sample may be carry-over from other donors' samples. The CDR3 here is CSARGLAGETQYF. CDR3 DNA sequence: TGCAGTGCTAGGGGTCTAGCGGGAGAGACCCAGTACTTC.